Following are 32 T cell receptor beta chains from one sample sequenced in a study of blood T cell repertoires in COVID-19. Profiled with immunoSEQ multiplex PCR; TCRdb holds only in-frame clones, not every one. Of 200,000 to 250,000 clones listed, 80% to 90% were seen once; the top ten hold about 6%. The sequenced material came from peripheral blood. Receptors originate from a man aged 60 to 69 who had recovered from COVID-19.

The chain employs TRBV29-1 and TRBJ1-2, with 7 nucleotides matching TRBD1. CDR3 size: 14 residues. Trimming removed 0 bases from V and 4 bases from J; junction bases left unmatched: 5. The germline V gene encodes CDR1 SQVTM and CDR2 ANQGSEA. CDR3 loop: CSVEEGRGAYGYTF. DNA of the CDR3: TGCAGCGTTGAAGAGGGCAGGGGGGCCTATGGCTACACCTTC.

CDR3 sequence reads: CASSPPRSGKISLYSYEQYF. As DNA, the CDR3 is TGTGCCAGCTCACCACCCCGAAGCGGGAAGATATCCTTATACTCCTACGAGCAGTACTTC. The chain couples TRBV18 to TRBJ2-7; 7 nucleotides match TRBD2. Germline V gives CDR1 KGHSH, CDR2 LQKENI. The CDR3 runs 20 residues. The V gene end was trimmed by 0 bases and the J gene end by 0 bases; junction bases not matched to a gene: 17.

The chain carries TRBV5-6 and TRBJ2-7, with 8 nucleotides matching TRBD2. This CDR3 region has 12 residues. The germline V gene encodes CDR1 SGHDT and CDR2 YYEEEE. Germline trimming cut 2 bases from V and 6 bases from J; bases unmatched to any gene: 1. CDR3 sequence reads: CASSLGTSEQYF. Here the CDR3 DNA reads TGTGCCAGCAGCTTAGGGACTAGCGAGCAGTACTTC.

The V gene is TRBV6-5, the J gene TRBJ2-1; 10 nucleotides agree with TRBD2. V dropped 4 bases and J dropped 7; count of bases not matched to a gene: 10. Germline CDR1 is MNHEY and CDR2 is SVGAGI. The CDR3 loop spans 16 amino acids. The CDR3: CASSSLQTAGGNEQFF. The CDR3 nucleotides read TGTGCCAGCAGTTCCCTCCAGACAGCGGGAGGGAATGAGCAGTTCTTC.

The chain links TRBV28 to TRBJ2-1, with TRBD2 identical over 10 bases. CDR3 size: 14 residues. Germline CDR1 and CDR2: MDHEN and SYDVKM. With V trimmed by 5 bases and J by 4 bases, 2 bases remained unmatched. DNA of the CDR3: TGTGCCAGCAGTACTAGCGGGGATTACAATGAGCAGTTCTTC. Its protein is CASSTSGDYNEQFF.

This sequence joins TRBV18 and TRBJ2-7; D not certain. The CDR3 contains 13 residues. Germline V lookup: CDR1 KGHSH, CDR2 LQKENI. V dropped 2 bases and J dropped 1 base, with 6 bases sitting between them. CDR3 nucleotide sequence: TGTGCCAGCTCACCATCGCAGTCCTACGAGCAGTACTTC. Translation gives CASSPSQSYEQYF.

The chain links TRBV19 to TRBJ1-2, with a tentative D call TRBD1 (6 bases). The CDR3 consists of 15 residues. V lost 6 bases and J lost 0, with 14 bases in between. CDR1 is LNHDA, CDR2 SQIVND, per germline (reference sequence). CDR3: CASSIRQEPNYGYTF. As DNA, the CDR3 is TGTGCCAGTAGCATTCGACAGGAACCTAACTATGGCTACACCTTC.

The rearrangement uses TRBV27 and TRBJ1-2, with D possibly matching TRBD1 (5 bases). Looked up from germline, CDR1 is MNHEY and CDR2 is SMNVEV (reference sequence). Deletions cut 7 bases from V and 3 bases from J, with 18 bases between. CDR3 length: 15 amino acids. DNA of the CDR3: TGTGCCAGCATCTTACAGCCTACCAGGGACTATGGCTACACCTTC. It translates to CASILQPTRDYGYTF.

The V and J genes are TRBV16 and TRBJ1-1; no firm D call. This CDR3 contains 12 residues. From germline, CDR1 is KGHSY and CDR2 FQNENV. V lost 2 bases and J 4 bases, leaving 5 bases between the germline ends. The CDR3: CASSQERTEAFF. The CDR3 coding sequence is TGTGCCAGCAGCCAAGAGCGCACTGAAGCTTTCTTT.

The gene calls are TRBV24-1 and TRBJ2-7; 9 positions agree with TRBD2. The CDR3 is 17 amino acids. V shed 2 bases, J shed 0 bases, and the junction held 7 bases outside the gene matches. Germline-derived CDR1 and CDR2 are KGHDR and SFDVKD. This CDR3 reads CATSDWIAGDRSYEQYF. The CDR3 coding sequence is TGTGCCACCAGTGATTGGATAGCGGGGGACCGCTCCTACGAGCAGTACTTC.

This clone was recorded a few times. The genes are TRBV11-2 and TRBJ2-2, with TRBD2 matching over 8 bases. CDR3 size: 15 residues. The J segment lost 4 bases and the V segment lost 3 bases, leaving 4 bases of the junction unmatched. CDR1 is SGHAT, CDR2 FQNNGV, per germline. CDR3 sequence reads: CASSFGGASTGELFF. In DNA, the CDR3 is TGTGCCAGCAGCTTCGGGGGGGCCAGCACCGGGGAGCTGTTTTTT. The variable domain in full, completed from reference TRBV11-2 and TRBJ2-2, reads EAGVAQSPRYKIIEKRQSVAFWCNPISGHATLYWYQQILGQGPKLLIQFQNNGVVDDSQLPKDRFSAERLKGVDSTLKIQPAKLEDSAVYLCASSFGGASTGELFFGEGSRLTVL.

V and J are TRBV5-5 and TRBJ1-2; perhaps TRBD1 as D (6 bases). V was cut by 4 bases and J by 10 bases, with 14 bases left in between. Germline V gene data show CDR1 as SGHKS and CDR2 as YYEKEE (reference sequence). The CDR3 runs to 12 residues. The DNA for the CDR3 is TGTGCCAGCAGCCAGGACAGAGGGTACTACACCTTC. Translation: CASSQDRGYYTF.

The genes are TRBV25-1 and TRBJ1-1; TRBD1 might be the D (5 bases). Germline loops: CDR1 MGHDK, CDR2 SYGVNS. The V gene lost 2 bases and the J gene lost 4 bases, with 5 bases spanning the gap. The CDR3 extends over 12 amino acids. CDR3 coding DNA: TGTGCCAGCAGTGAACAGGGCACTGAAGCTTTCTTT. This gives the protein CASSEQGTEAFF.

The chain couples TRBV4-2 to TRBJ2-4; 8 positions agree with TRBD2. After removal of 0 bases from V and 0 bases from J, the junction contained 4 bases not matched to a gene. Looked up from germline, CDR1 is LGHNA and CDR2 is YNFKEQ. The CDR3 loop spans 17 amino acids. The CDR3 DNA follows: TGTGCCAGCAGCCAAGACTTCGCGGGAGGAGCCAAAAACATTCAGTACTTC. This sequence encodes CASSQDFAGGAKNIQYF.

The chain recombines TRBV4-1 with TRBJ2-3; maybe TRBD2 (6 bases). Per the germline V gene, CDR1 is MGHRA and CDR2 is YSYEKL. This CDR3 comprises 15 residues. The V gene lost 0 bases and the J gene lost 3 bases, with 10 bases spanning the gap. DNA of the CDR3: TGCGCCAGCAGCCAAGATCCGGGGGAGACAGATACGCAGTATTTT. Translating gives CASSQDPGETDTQYF.

The chain links TRBV29-1 to TRBJ2-7; D may be TRBD1 (5 bases). There are 11 residues in the CDR3. Germline CDR1 SQVTM, CDR2 ANQGSEA. Trimming removed 7 bases at V and 13 bases at J, with 20 bases between. This chain's CDR3 is CSARVGHVPYF. CDR3 in DNA: TGCAGCGCCAGGGTCGGACACGTCCCCTACTTC.

The rearrangement links TRBV5-1 to TRBJ2-3; TRBD2 aligns across 9 bases. Germline V CDR1 and CDR2: SGHRS, YFSETQ. The CDR3 extends over 14 amino acids. Trimming cost V 6 bases and J 5 bases; bases outside gene matches: 7. This CDR3 is CASTGGRARDTQYF. The CDR3 DNA is TGCGCCAGCACGGGCGGGAGGGCCAGAGATACGCAGTATTTT.

The chain recombines TRBV6-6 with TRBJ1-2, with D perhaps matching TRBD1 (5 bases). This CDR3 region has 16 residues. CDR1 is MNHNY, CDR2 SVGAGI, per germline (reference sequence). V was pared by 2 bases and J by 0 bases, with 13 bases between. CDR3 region: CASSYTDTLANYGYTF. DNA for the CDR3: TGTGCCAGCAGTTACACGGACACCCTAGCTAACTATGGCTACACCTTC.

There are many counts of this clone. At the DNA level, this CDR3 is encoded by other sequences in the same sample as well. V is TRBV15 and J is TRBJ1-2; 8 bases line up with TRBD1. The CDR3 covers 14 residues. Per the germline V gene, CDR1 is LNHNV and CDR2 is YYDKDF (reference sequence). Trimming took 1 base from V and 2 from J; bases not matched to a gene: 0. This CDR3 reads CATSRGQGNYGYTF. CDR3 nucleotides: TGTGCCACCAGCAGAGGACAGGGGAACTATGGCTACACCTTC. The whole variable domain, remainder taken from reference TRBV15 and TRBJ1-2, is DAMVIQNPRYQVTQFGKPVTLSCSQTLNHNVMYWYQQKSSQAPKLLFHYYDKDFNNEADTPDNFQSRRPNTSFCFLDIRSPGLGDTAMYLCATSRGQGNYGYTFGSGTRLTVV.

This chain uses TRBV7-9 with TRBJ2-7; 7 bases match TRBD1. The ends lost 3 bases at V and 3 bases at J; junction bases unmatched: 5. The CDR3 totals 14 residues. Germline CDR1 reads SEHNR; CDR2 reads FQNEAQ (reference sequence). The CDR3 loop is CASSLGQGDYEQYF. The CDR3 DNA is TGTGCCAGCAGCTTGGGGCAGGGGGACTACGAGCAGTACTTC.

V gene TRBV19 combines with J gene TRBJ2-7; 7 bases fit TRBD1. Germline loops: CDR1 LNHDA, CDR2 SQIVND (reference sequence). After removal of 3 bases from V and 3 bases from J, the junction contained 8 bases not matched to a gene. The CDR3 sequence is 15 residues long. DNA for the CDR3: TGTGCCAGTAGTATTGTTTCGGGACAGCACTACGAGCAGTACTTC. Protein sequence: CASSIVSGQHYEQYF.

The rearrangement joins TRBV6-5 to TRBJ2-1, with no clear D. CDR3 length: 15 residues. V was cut by 5 bases and J by 0 bases, with 11 bases left in between. CDR1 and CDR2 from the germline V gene are MNHEY and SVGAGI. This CDR3 is CASSPKASSYNEQFF. The DNA for the CDR3 is TGTGCCAGCAGTCCCAAGGCTAGCTCCTACAATGAGCAGTTCTTC.

The rearrangement links TRBV21-1 to TRBJ1-1; the D segment call TRBD1 is taken from the table without a DNA check. TRBV21-1 is recorded as a pseudogene. The length of the CDR3 is 16 residues. CDR3 bases: TGTGCCAGCAGCAAAGCGCGGGGACAGGGGGCTGTTGAAGCTTTCTTT. Translating it yields CASSKARGQGAVEAFF.

The chain links TRBV11-1 to TRBJ2-1, with TRBD2 identical over 8 bases. J lost 4 bases, V lost 5 bases, and 7 bases had no gene match. Germline CDR1 SGHAT, CDR2 FQDESV (reference sequence). The CDR3 extends over 15 amino acids. CDR3 DNA sequence: TGTGCCAGCAGCCCCAAAGCGGGAGCTTACAATGAGCAGTTCTTC. It yields the protein CASSPKAGAYNEQFF. The variable domain in full, completed from reference TRBV11-1 and TRBJ2-1, reads EAEVAQSPRYKITEKSQAVAFWCDPISGHATLYWYRQILGQGPELLVQFQDESVVDDSQLPKDRFSAERLKGVDSTLKIQPAELGDSAMYLCASSPKAGAYNEQFFGPGTRLTVL.

J is TRBJ1-4 and V is TRBV5-1; a possible D gene is TRBD1 (6 bases). V was clipped by 5 bases and J by 5 bases, with 16 bases between them. The CDR3 length is 15 residues. Germline CDR1 and CDR2: SGHRS and YFSETQ. DNA for the CDR3: TGCGCCAGCAGACAAGGCGGCGGACAGAATGAAAAACTGTTTTTT. It is translated as CASRQGGGQNEKLFF.

V and J are TRBV7-2 and TRBJ1-2; D remains ambiguous. The CDR3 length is 15 residues. The germline CDR1 and CDR2 sequences are SGHTA and FQGNSA. Trimming removed 5 bases from V and 8 bases from J, with 21 bases in between. CDR3 sequence reads: CASSPPAGRIAGYTF. CDR3 coding DNA: TGTGCCAGCAGCCCCCCCGCGGGTAGGATCGCGGGCTACACCTTC.

The CDR3 DNA follows: TGTGCCAGCAGTTTCGAGGGAATAGCCAAAAACATTCAGTACTTC. Translating it yields CASSFEGIAKNIQYF. The chain has TRBV28 and TRBJ2-4, with D possibly matching TRBD2 (5 bases). CDR1 MDHEN and CDR2 SYDVKM come from the germline V gene. The ends were cut back, 3 bases at V and 0 bases at J, with 9 bases in the middle. This CDR3 comprises 15 residues. Together with reference TRBV28 and TRBJ2-4, the CDR3 gives the full variable domain: DVKVTQSSRYLVKRTGEKVFLECVQDMDHENMFWYRQDPGLGLRLIYFSYDVKMKEKGDIPEGYSVSREKKERFSLILESASTNQTSMYLCASSFEGIAKNIQYFGAGTRLSVL.

The chain is built from TRBV10-3 and TRBJ2-1; possibly TRBD2 for D (6 bases). The CDR3 has 16 amino acids. The V and J ends lost 4 bases and 0 bases respectively, with 13 bases between them. Germline V gives CDR1 ENHRY, CDR2 SYGVKD. CDR3 amino acids: CAISVGGAVSYNEQFF. The CDR3 region has the DNA TGTGCCATCAGTGTGGGAGGCGCTGTCTCCTACAATGAGCAGTTCTTC.

The chain recombines TRBV6-1 with TRBJ2-2; 10 bases are shared with TRBD1. The CDR3 consists of 16 residues. Germline V gene data show CDR1 as MNHNS and CDR2 as SASEGT. Unmatched junction bases numbered 7, after V lost 2 bases and J lost 7 bases. CDR3 sequence: CASSESDRGFGGELFF. The CDR3 coding sequence is TGTGCCAGCAGTGAATCGGACAGGGGGTTCGGCGGGGAGCTGTTTTTT.

This chain joins TRBV24-1 and TRBJ2-3; 7 positions match TRBD1. Losses at the gene ends were 6 bases for V and 0 bases for J; bases not matched to a gene: 11. The CDR3 is 17 amino acids. Germline values: CDR1 KGHDR, CDR2 SFDVKD. The CDR3 region has the DNA TGTGCCACCAGTAAGGGGGCGCCCCTTTCTAGCACAGATACGCAGTATTTT. Amino acids: CATSKGAPLSSTDTQYF.

V is TRBV6-5 and J is TRBJ2-7; 8 bases map to TRBD2. Germline V gene sequence: CDR1 MNHEY, CDR2 SVGAGI. V was pared by 0 bases and J by 3 bases, with 7 bases of the junction left unmatched. There are 16 residues in the CDR3. The CDR3 DNA reads TGTGCCAGCAGTTACTCTATAGCGGGAACAAGCTACGAGCAGTACTTC. This codes for CASSYSIAGTSYEQYF.

The rearrangement uses TRBV6-1 and TRBJ1-2; D remains unclear. Trimming stripped 2 bases from V and 3 bases from J, with 4 bases between. This CDR3 is 12 amino acids long. Germline values: CDR1 MNHNS, CDR2 SASEGT. CDR3 loop: CASSEQYYGYTF. The CDR3 DNA reads TGTGCCAGCAGTGAACAGTACTATGGCTACACCTTC.